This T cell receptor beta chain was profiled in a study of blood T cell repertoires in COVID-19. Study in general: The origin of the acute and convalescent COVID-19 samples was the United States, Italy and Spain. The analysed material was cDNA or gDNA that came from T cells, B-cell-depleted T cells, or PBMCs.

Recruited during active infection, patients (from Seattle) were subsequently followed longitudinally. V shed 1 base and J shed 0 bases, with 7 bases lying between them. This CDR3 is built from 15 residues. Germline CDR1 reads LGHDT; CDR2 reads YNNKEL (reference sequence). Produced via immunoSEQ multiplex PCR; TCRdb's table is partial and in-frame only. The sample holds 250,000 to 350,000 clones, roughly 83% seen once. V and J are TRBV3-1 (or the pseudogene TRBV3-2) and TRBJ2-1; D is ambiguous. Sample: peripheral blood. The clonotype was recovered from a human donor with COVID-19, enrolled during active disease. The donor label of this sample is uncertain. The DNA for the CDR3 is TGTGCCAGCAGCCAAGCTATCGGCTCCTACAATGAGCAGTTCTTC. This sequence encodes CASSQAIGSYNEQFF.